A single sample is the source of the 10 T cell receptor beta chains below, sequenced in a study of blood T cell repertoires in COVID-19. Some clones are missing from TCRdb's copy, which holds only in-frame ones; the method was immunoSEQ multiplex PCR. The profile covers some 460,000 clones, with around 87% appearing a single time and 0.7% taken by the ten largest. The specimen sequenced was PBMCs or T cells enriched from blood (not recorded which). The receptors stem from a woman aged 18 to 35 who had recovered from COVID-19.

The chain links TRBV5-1 to TRBJ2-7; 7 positions match TRBD1. This CDR3 region has 15 residues. After removal of 2 bases from V and 4 bases from J, the junction contained 9 bases not matched to a gene. Germline V gene lookup returns CDR1 SGHRS and CDR2 YFSETQ. The CDR3 region has the DNA TGCGCCAGCAGCTTCACTTCCGGGACAGTTTACGAGCAGTACTTC. It translates to CASSFTSGTVYEQYF.

V and J are TRBV6-5 and TRBJ1-2; TRBD1 matches 9 bases. The CDR3 consists of 15 residues. V dropped 3 bases and J dropped 4; count of bases not matched to a gene: 6. CDR1 and CDR2 from the germline V gene are MNHEY and SVGAGI. The DNA of the CDR3 is TGTGCCAGCAGTTATTCCGGGACAGGGTTCTATGGCTACACCTTC. The encoded protein is CASSYSGTGFYGYTF.

V gene TRBV3-1 (or the pseudogene TRBV3-2) combines with J gene TRBJ1-2; D perhaps matches TRBD1 (6 bases). Germline V gene lookup returns CDR1 LGHDT and CDR2 YNNKEL (reference sequence). Between the trimmed V and J ends, which lost 5 bases and 4 bases, there was a span of 14 bases. This CDR3 comprises 14 residues. In DNA form, the CDR3 reads TGTGCCAGCAGCTCGACCACAGGGACCTATGGCTACACCTTC. Translated, it gives CASSSTTGTYGYTF.

The V call is TRBV5-1, the J call TRBJ2-2, with 10 bases matching TRBD2. From germline, CDR1 is SGHRS and CDR2 YFSETQ. This CDR3 has 15 amino acids. Trimming at V came to 1 base and at J to 3 bases, leaving 0 bases not matched to a gene. CDR3 protein: CASSLLAGDTGELFF. The CDR3, as DNA: TGCGCCAGCAGCTTGCTAGCGGGGGACACCGGGGAGCTGTTTTTT.

J is TRBJ1-1 and V is TRBV27, with D hard to call. CDR1 and CDR2 (germline): MNHEY, SMNVEV (reference sequence). Trimming cost V 10 bases and J 0 bases, with 12 bases left between them. The CDR3 is 13 residues long. CDR3: CATTSRLNTEAFF. CDR3 DNA sequence: TGTGCCACCACCTCCAGGCTGAACACTGAAGCTTTCTTT.

This clone has just one count. The chain carries TRBV7-2 and TRBJ2-7, with TRBD2 as a possible D gene (6 bases). V lost 3 bases, J lost 2 bases, and 14 bases lay in between. Germline CDR1 reads SGHTA; CDR2 reads FQGNSA. The CDR3 is 15 amino acids. CDR3 coding DNA: TGTGCCAGCAGCTTGTCAGGACGGGGGACCTACGAGCAGTACTTC. Amino acids: CASSLSGRGTYEQYF. The entire variable domain, with the rest obtained from reference TRBV7-2 and TRBJ2-7, is as follows: GAGVSQSPSNKVTEKGKDVELRCDPISGHTALYWYRQSLGQGLEFLIYFQGNSAPDKSGLPSDRFSAERTGGSVSTLTIQRTQQEDSAVYLCASSLSGRGTYEQYFGPGTRLTVT.

The chain carries TRBV11-2 and TRBJ1-1; D is unclear. This CDR3 region has 11 residues. Germline-derived CDR1 and CDR2 are SGHAT and FQNNGV. V lost 1 base, J lost 8 bases, and 5 bases lay in between. The CDR3 DNA is TGTGCCAGCAGCTTAGGAGGGGAAGCTTTCTTT. It translates to CASSLGGEAFF. Combining the CDR3 with reference TRBV11-2 and TRBJ1-1 gives the whole variable domain EAGVAQSPRYKIIEKRQSVAFWCNPISGHATLYWYQQILGQGPKLLIQFQNNGVVDDSQLPKDRFSAERLKGVDSTLKIQPAKLEDSAVYLCASSLGGEAFFGQGTRLTVV.

The CDR3 protein is CASSIMNTGELFF. The DNA of the CDR3 is TGTGCCAGTAGTATTATGAACACCGGGGAGCTGTTTTTT. The rearrangement links TRBV19 to TRBJ2-2; D gene uncertain. CDR1 is LNHDA, CDR2 SQIVND, per germline (reference sequence). The ends were cut back, 3 bases at V and 1 base at J, with 3 bases in the middle. The CDR3 totals 13 residues. Based on the CDR3 plus reference TRBV19 and TRBJ2-2, the full variable domain is DGGITQSPKYLFRKEGQNVTLSCEQNLNHDAMYWYRQDPGQGLRLIYYSQIVNDFQKGDIAEGYSVSREKKESFPLTVTSAQKNPTAFYLCASSIMNTGELFFGEGSRLTVL.

The V call is TRBV7-3, the J call TRBJ2-5; TRBD2 matches 8 bases. The CDR3 contains 15 residues. The germline V gene has CDR1 SGHTA and CDR2 FQGTGA. V gave up 3 bases and J gave up 5 bases; unmatched junction bases: 8. The CDR3 DNA follows: TGTGCCAGCAGCTTCGGGGGGGCCACCGTCGAGACCCAGTACTTC. Translated, it gives CASSFGGATVETQYF.

This chain joins TRBV19 and TRBJ2-2; 9 bases agree with TRBD2. The germline CDR1 and CDR2 sequences are LNHDA and SQIVND (reference sequence). The CDR3 totals 15 residues. V dropped 6 bases and J dropped 4; count of bases not matched to a gene: 6. The DNA for the CDR3 is TGTGCCAGTAGCCCCGGGACTAGCACCACCGGGGAGCTGTTTTTT. The encoded protein is CASSPGTSTTGELFF.